The 29 T cell receptor beta chains below come from one sample, sequenced in a study listed by TCRdb under 2016. The library relied on RT-PCR. Reads for this sample came from an Illumina MiSeq. The raw public data were reprocessed by TCRdb itself: fastp quality trimming at Q25, MiXCR clonotype calling, in-frame beta chains only. Rows are unified per CDR3 protein, each entry keeping the most common DNA and genes. Across this sample there are almost 700,000 distinct CDR3 sequences, with over 12% seen only once. The ten biggest clones cover roughly 4% of the sample. Material: memory CD4+ T cells from blood. All receptors derive from a female donor in good health, serving as a healthy control.

This clonotype was seen only a few times. The chain carries TRBV29-1 and TRBJ1-1; D remains unclear. The CDR3 has 10 amino acids. V lost 7 bases, J lost 1 base, and 4 bases lay in between. Germline V gene data show CDR1 as SQVTM and CDR2 as ANQGSEA. The CDR3 sequence: CSAGNTEAFF. The CDR3 nucleotides are TGCAGCGCTGGGAACACTGAAGCTTTCTTT.

This clonotype was detected ten times or more. The chain is built from TRBV20-1 and TRBJ2-3; 11 bases line up with TRBD2. The CDR3 covers 15 residues. V shed 6 bases and J 6 bases; nucleotides not matched to a gene: 11. The germline V gene encodes CDR1 DFQATT and CDR2 SNEGSKA (reference sequence). CDR3 in amino acids: CSATHPTSGADTQYF. The DNA of the CDR3 is TGCAGTGCGACACATCCGACTAGCGGGGCCGATACGCAGTATTTT.

This clonotype was seen a few times. The chain links TRBV29-1 to TRBJ2-1; 8 nucleotides match TRBD1. The CDR3 has 13 amino acids. J was trimmed by 5 bases and V by 6 bases; bases with no gene match: 6. Germline assignment: CDR1 SQVTM and CDR2 ANQGSEA. The CDR3 sequence: CSVRTQGDNEQFF. DNA for the CDR3: TGCAGCGTAAGAACACAGGGGGACAATGAGCAGTTCTTC.

The chain recombines TRBV5-1 with TRBJ1-1; D not certain. V shed 0 bases and J shed 4 bases, with 10 bases lying between them. This CDR3 is built from 14 residues. From germline, CDR1 is SGHRS and CDR2 YFSETQ. CDR3 DNA: TGCGCCAGCAGCTTGGAAGGATGGGGCACTGAAGCTTTCTTT. This codes for CASSLEGWGTEAFF.

The chain combines TRBV29-1 with TRBJ2-3, with TRBD2 matching 9 bases. V was pared by 4 bases and J by 3 bases, with 14 bases of the junction left unmatched. This CDR3 contains 17 residues. Germline V gene lookup returns CDR1 SQVTM and CDR2 ANQGSEA. CDR3 residues: CSVATPRWSGGTDTQYF. The CDR3 bases are TGCAGCGTTGCGACTCCCCGGTGGAGCGGGGGGACAGATACGCAGTATTTT.

This clonotype was seen a few times. V and J are TRBV7-2 and TRBJ2-1; 15 nucleotides agree with TRBD2. Trimming took 5 bases from V and 2 from J; bases not matched to a gene: 7. CDR3 size: 18 residues. Germline V gives CDR1 SGHTA, CDR2 FQGNSA. The CDR3 DNA sequence: TGTGCCAGCAGCCACGGACTAGCGGGAGGGTTTACCTACAATGAGCAGTTCTTC. This translates into CASSHGLAGGFTYNEQFF.

This clonotype was found many times. The genes are TRBV7-3 and TRBJ2-3; 11 bases match TRBD1. The germline V gene encodes CDR1 SGHTA and CDR2 FQGTGA. The CDR3 sequence is 16 residues long. V shed 5 bases and J 4 bases; nucleotides not matched to a gene: 8. CDR3 sequence: CASSPRTGGLPDTQYF. CDR3 in DNA: TGTGCCAGCAGCCCACGGACAGGGGGCCTCCCAGATACGCAGTATTTT.

The rearrangement joins TRBV6-2 or TRBV6-3 to TRBJ2-2; D call uncertain. Between the trimmed V and J ends, which lost 6 bases and 3 bases, there was a span of 11 bases. Germline assignment: CDR1 MNHEY and CDR2 SVGEGT. The CDR3 contains 14 residues. The CDR3 is CASRNARDTGELFF. The CDR3 DNA reads as TGTGCCAGCAGGAACGCCCGGGACACCGGGGAGCTGTTTTTT.

The V call is TRBV20-1, the J call TRBJ1-5; D not certain. Trimming cost V 0 bases and J 2 bases, with 8 bases left between them. The length of the CDR3 is 14 residues. Germline V CDR1 and CDR2: DFQATT, SNEGSKA (reference sequence). The CDR3 DNA is TGCAGTGCTAGAGAGGTTCTAGGCAATCAGCCCCAGCATTTT. Its protein product is CSAREVLGNQPQHF.

The chain uses TRBV5-1 and TRBJ1-5, with a weak D call TRBD1 (5 bases). Germline CDR1 SGHRS, CDR2 YFSETQ. This CDR3 contains 14 residues. V shed 4 bases and J shed 7 bases, with 15 bases lying between them. CDR3 sequence (DNA): TGCGCCAGCAGCAGGGACGGGGTCGAACAGCCCCAGCATTTT. Residues: CASSRDGVEQPQHF.

This clonotype was recorded a few times. CDR3 in DNA: TGTGCCAGCAGCTTAGCCCCGGGACTAAAATACAATGAGCAGTTCTTC. This codes for CASSLAPGLKYNEQFF. The chain carries TRBV7-9 and TRBJ2-1; 7 bases fit TRBD2. Germline loops: CDR1 SEHNR, CDR2 FQNEAQ (reference sequence). The CDR3 is 16 amino acids. Germline trimming cut 0 bases from V and 4 bases from J; bases unmatched to any gene: 6. The full variable domain, completed using reference TRBV7-9 and TRBJ2-1, is DTGVSQNPRHKITKRGQNVTFRCDPISEHNRLYWYRQTLGQGPEFLTYFQNEAQLEKSRLLSDRFSAERPKGSFSTLEIQRTEQGDSAMYLCASSLAPGLKYNEQFFGPGTRLTVL.

This clonotype was counted between two and nine times. The chain recombines TRBV6-5 with TRBJ1-5; perhaps TRBD1 as D (6 bases). Trimming shortened V by 6 bases and J by 2 bases, and 14 bases separated the two germline ends. Germline lookup yields CDR1 MNHEY and CDR2 SVGAGI. This CDR3 comprises 15 residues. This CDR3 is CASSLTGSGNQPQHF. CDR3 sequence (DNA): TGTGCCAGCAGCCTAACAGGGTCAGGCAATCAGCCCCAGCATTTT.

This clonotype has a count of ten or more. The CDR3 region is CASSQGGTSGRNIQYF. DNA for the CDR3: TGCGCCAGCAGCCAAGGGGGGACTAGCGGGAGAAACATTCAGTACTTC. The chain couples TRBV4-3 to TRBJ2-4; 14 nucleotides line up with TRBD2. The CDR3 is 16 residues long. Germline V CDR1 and CDR2: LGHNA, YSLEER. The V segment lost 1 base and the J segment 6 bases; nucleotides outside the gene matches: 2.

The rearrangement links TRBV6-2 or TRBV6-3 to TRBJ1-5; D is perhaps TRBD1 (5 bases). Germline CDR1 MNHEY, CDR2 SVGEGT. Trimming removed 3 bases from V and 9 bases from J, with 15 bases in between. There are 14 residues in the CDR3. CDR3 coding DNA: TGTGCCAGCAGTTATTGGGGACGAGGATCGCCCCAGCATTTT. It specifies CASSYWGRGSPQHF.

This clonotype was seen at least ten times. J is TRBJ2-5 and V is TRBV6-5; 9 bases fit TRBD2. Trimming at V came to 4 bases and at J to 5 bases, leaving 5 bases not matched to a gene. The CDR3 spans 14 residues. In germline, CDR1 is MNHEY, CDR2 SVGAGI. The CDR3 DNA is TGTGCCAGCAGTTTGCGGGAGGGCCGGGAGACCCAGTACTTC. Protein product: CASSLREGRETQYF.

This clonotype has a handful of counts. This chain joins TRBV11-2 and TRBJ1-2; the D gene is possibly TRBD1 (6 bases). Trimming left V 5 bases short and J 5 bases short, with 21 bases between. This CDR3 is built from 16 residues. Germline V gene data show CDR1 as SGHAT and CDR2 as FQNNGV. The CDR3 bases are TGTGCCAGCAGCATGACCCAAGGGGGGAGCGCTTATGGCTACACCTTC. Protein product: CASSMTQGGSAYGYTF.

In this sample, this clonotype turned up many times. V is TRBV4-1 and J is TRBJ2-1, with D perhaps matching TRBD2 (6 bases). The CDR3 loop spans 16 amino acids. V gave up 2 bases and J gave up 0 bases, with 11 bases separating them. Germline lookup yields CDR1 MGHRA and CDR2 YSYEKL. The CDR3 is CASSQSGGSSYNEQFF. The CDR3 DNA is TGCGCCAGCAGCCAATCAGGAGGGAGCTCCTACAATGAGCAGTTCTTC.

V and J are TRBV6-2 or TRBV6-3 and TRBJ2-1; TRBD2 matches at 13 bases. J lost 2 bases, V lost 6 bases, and 4 bases had no gene match. Germline-derived CDR1 and CDR2 are MNHEY and SVGEGT. The length of the CDR3 is 16 residues. CDR3 DNA sequence: TGTGCCAGCAGATCCACTAGCGGGAGGGCCTACAATGAGCAGTTCTTC. Its translation is CASRSTSGRAYNEQFF.

The chain employs TRBV5-1 and TRBJ2-2; 9 nucleotides agree with TRBD1. CDR1 is SGHRS and CDR2 is YFSETQ in the germline V gene. V was clipped by 1 base and J by 0 bases; unmatched bases: 4. This CDR3 is 17 amino acids long. The CDR3 region has the DNA TGCGCCAGCAGCTTGAGGGGACAGGGCCCGAACACCGGGGAGCTGTTTTTT. Translation gives CASSLRGQGPNTGELFF.

This clonotype came up many times. This rearrangement joins TRBV7-3 to TRBJ2-2; D unclear. The ends were cut back, 0 bases at V and 6 bases at J, with 20 bases in the middle. The germline V gene has CDR1 SGHTA and CDR2 FQGTGA. The CDR3 has 18 amino acids. This chain's CDR3 is CASSLTKLWVVSSGELFF. The CDR3 DNA reads TGTGCCAGCAGCTTAACGAAACTATGGGTCGTTTCGTCCGGGGAGCTGTTTTTT.

The chain combines TRBV5-5 with TRBJ2-7, with TRBD2 identical over 8 bases. The germline CDR1 and CDR2 sequences are SGHKS and YYEKEE (reference sequence). The trim removed 4 bases at V and 6 bases at J, leaving 9 bases unmatched. The length of the CDR3 is 14 residues. CDR3 protein: CASSAGTRTTEQYF. CDR3 in DNA: TGTGCCAGCAGCGCCGGGACTAGAACAACCGAGCAGTACTTC.

The V call is TRBV6-1, the J call TRBJ2-3; TRBD2 aligns across 7 bases. The CDR3 extends over 13 amino acids. V dropped 11 bases and J dropped 5; count of bases not matched to a gene: 10. The germline V gene encodes CDR1 MNHNS and CDR2 SASEGT. The CDR3 DNA reads TGTGCCGCCCGAGGGGAGGGCGGAGATACGCAGTATTTT. It yields the protein CAARGEGGDTQYF.

This clonotype showed up many times. The rearrangement uses TRBV27 and TRBJ1-4; tentative D call: TRBD1 (6 bases). CDR1 and CDR2 (germline): MNHEY, SMNVEV (reference sequence). V lost 6 bases, J lost 8 bases, and 13 bases lay in between. The CDR3 spans 13 residues. The DNA for the CDR3 is TGTGCCAGCAGGCCAGGACAGTTAGAAAAACTGTTTTTT. The encoded protein is CASRPGQLEKLFF.

V is TRBV7-6 and J is TRBJ1-6; 10 nucleotides agree with TRBD1. The CDR3 spans 15 residues. Trimming removed 4 bases from V and 10 bases from J; junction bases left unmatched: 7. CDR1 and CDR2 (germline): SGHVS, FNYEAQ. CDR3 bases: TGTGCCAGCAGCTACACCGGGACAGGGGACTCACCCCTCCACTTT. Protein product: CASSYTGTGDSPLHF.

This clonotype appeared a few times. A single base separates this from a much larger clone, so it may be a read error. J is TRBJ2-3 and V is TRBV24-1, with D unclear. The CDR3 consists of 12 residues. Germline assignment: CDR1 KGHDR and CDR2 SFDVKD. The ends were cut back, 4 bases at V and 1 base at J, with 2 bases in the middle. In DNA form, the CDR3 reads TGTGCCACCAGTGAGGGCACAGATACGCAGTATTTT. This translates into CATSEGTDTQYF.

The chain links TRBV20-1 to TRBJ1-2, with D possibly TRBD1 on 5 matching bases. The V gene lost 6 bases and the J gene lost 4 bases, with 21 bases spanning the gap. Germline CDR1 DFQATT, CDR2 SNEGSKA (reference sequence). The CDR3 is 15 residues long. CDR3: CSAAPGDPRSYGYTF. The CDR3 nucleotides are TGCAGTGCCGCCCCGGGGGACCCCAGGAGCTATGGCTACACCTTC.

V gene TRBV5-1 combines with J gene TRBJ2-7; TRBD1 agrees at 7 bases. CDR1 is SGHRS, CDR2 YFSETQ, per germline. With V trimmed by 4 bases and J by 0 bases, 13 bases remained unmatched. The CDR3 extends over 17 amino acids. The CDR3 here is CASSRTAEGAYSYEQYF. CDR3 in DNA: TGCGCCAGCAGCCGTACAGCAGAGGGGGCCTACTCCTACGAGCAGTACTTC.

The gene calls are TRBV2 and TRBJ1-1; unclear D gene. The CDR3 has 14 amino acids. Trimming removed 4 bases from V and 0 bases from J, with 9 bases in between. Germline V gene lookup returns CDR1 SNHLY and CDR2 FYNNEI. For the CDR3, the DNA is TGTGCCAGCAGTGTGAATTTAATGAACACTGAAGCTTTCTTT. It encodes CASSVNLMNTEAFF.

The chain has TRBV7-2 and TRBJ2-2, with D tentatively TRBD2 (6 bases). Germline loops: CDR1 SGHTA, CDR2 FQGNSA. The V end was cut by 5 bases, the J end by 3 bases, with 13 bases between. The CDR3 covers 15 residues. CDR3 sequence (DNA): TGTGCCAGCAGCCTAAAGGACTACTACACCGGGGAGCTGTTTTTT. This sequence encodes CASSLKDYYTGELFF.